This T cell receptor (beta chain) originates from a study of T cell changes during pregnancy in multiple sclerosis (dated by TCRdb to between 2019 and 2020). At the level of the whole study: The study looked at changes in the T cell repertoire across pregnancy in women with multiple sclerosis.

The library came from the immunoSEQ multiplex PCR assay. TCRdb took over this immuneACCESS table, retaining in-frame rearrangements with V and J assigned. Such tables are incomplete; in checked studies, under half of the missing clones stem from an unresolved V gene, and the remainder is unexplained. The sample table holds tens of thousands of clones, of which just over 90% were seen once. The ten most abundant clones make up around 5% of the sample. About this clone itself: The target of this receptor is not known. Base qualities are missing; no much larger clone stands one base away. Other nucleotide sequences from this sample produce the same CDR3.

CDR1 and CDR2 (SGHVS, FQNEAQ) derive from the germline V gene. Trimming costs V 1 base and J 3 bases, and their ends lie 10 bases apart. The CDR3 holds 14 amino acids from the cysteine to the phenylalanine. Kept here is only the CDR3 DNA, which spans 42 bases and is read in frame from base 1. The starting material was peripheral blood, obtained in the first trimester of pregnancy. The sequence was obtained from a female donor in good health, enrolled as a control in a pregnancy study. The chain uses TRBV7-8 and TRBJ2-7; the D gene is possibly TRBD2, with 5 bases matching. The bases are TGTGCCAGCAGCTTAGTACGGAGCGGCTACGAGCAGTACTTC. The translation is CASSLVRSGYEQYF.